This T cell receptor beta chain appears in the sequencing data of a study of T cell clusters in autoimmune cytopenias. One tube held mixed TRB-A and TRB-B primer pools for touch-down PCR. TCRdb reprocessed the multiplex PCR reads and keeps a single row for each CDR3 protein, giving no DNA. Its table records 6,000 to 8,500 distinct CDR3 sequences. About 37,500 genome equivalents of blood DNA were amplified for TRB. Sequenced input: peripheral blood. This receptor was identified in a human donor with an autoimmune cytopenia or autoimmune hepatitis (not recorded which).

The CDR3: CASSQNHRELTMSTEAFF. The rearrangement uses TRBV12-3 or TRBV12-4 and TRBJ1-1; TCRdb's D call of TRBD1 is untestable without DNA. CDR3 length equals 18 residues.